This TCR beta chain originates from a study of T cell repertoires in cytomegalovirus infection. Study-wide background: HLA-B-restricted CMV epitopes that are well studied, plus recently identified HLA-C-restricted ones, were used by the study. From public TCR beta signatures came an indication of both CMV infection and matching HLA type.

With regard to this clonotype: What it binds is not known. Germline and junction disagree at one end, which may indicate a read error.

Study results and caveats: Dominating the ex vivo response were TCR beta clonotypes that were CMV-specific and HLA-C-restricted.

There are 15 residues in the CDR3. From germline, CDR1 is SQVTM and CDR2 ANQGSEA. A single record per CDR3 protein comes from TCRdb applying MiXCR to the reads. The table includes 45,000 to 55,000 distinct CDR3 sequences, about 19% detected once. The source material was CD8+ T cells from cultured PBMCs, sampled from culture after CMV antigen stimulation. This chain joins TRBV29-1 and TRBJ2-2, with TRBD2 matching 8 bases. The receptor's source is a human donor in good health (CMV status not recorded). Some clones in this sample may be carry-over from other donors' samples. CDR3 sequence reads: CSVEGRGGRPGELFF. The DNA of the CDR3 is TGCAGCGTCGAAGGACGGGGGGGGCGCCCCGGGGAGCTGTTTTTT.